The clone carrying this T cell receptor beta chain has just a few counts. The source of the sample is a study of blood T cell repertoires in COVID-19. Looking at the study overall: Italy, Spain and the United States were the sources of the convalescent and acute COVID-19 samples. In each case, the material was cDNA or gDNA derived from T cells, B-cell-depleted T cells, or PBMCs.

Authors' processing steps: Scientists estimated how many nucleated cells there were by amplifying reference gene primers. Measured with immunoSEQ multiplex PCR; TCRdb has only the in-frame clones, and not every one. V, J and clone size are taken as reported in that table, and D and trimming were inferred from the DNA itself. This sample has 200,000 or so clones; about nine tenths occur once, and the top ten carry 2.1%. Trimming left V 2 bases short and J 6 bases short, with 8 bases between. This CDR3 has 11 residues. Germline CDR1 DFQATT, CDR2 SNEGSKA (reference sequence). The chain joins TRBV20-1 to TRBJ2-7; unclear D gene. This sequence was found in a man between 70 and 80 years old with active or convalescent COVID-19. Sequenced sample: peripheral blood. Here the CDR3 reads CSARQAVEQYF. In DNA, the CDR3 is TGCAGTGCTAGACAGGCTGTCGAGCAGTACTTC.